These 27 T cell receptor beta chains were sequenced from one sample in a study of regulatory T cells. The primer mix had 52 TRBV and 13 TRBJ primers. Profiling relied on immunoSEQ multiplex PCR, and the TCRdb table lists in-frame clones only, not all of them. This table holds approximately 20,000 clones, roughly 93% found once. Sample: CD8+ T cells sorted from blood. The receptor source for this set is a child aged 2 to 9 with CD3G deficiency.

This clone is labeled medium-sized. The chain couples TRBV7-9 to TRBJ1-2, with TRBD1 matching over 7 bases. Trimming cost V 4 bases and J 1 base; bases outside gene matches: 6. The CDR3 length is 15 residues. CDR1 is SEHNR, CDR2 FQNEAQ, per germline (reference sequence). The CDR3 DNA sequence: TGTGCCAGCAGCTCCGGGACAGACTTTAACTATGGCTACACCTTC. The encoded protein is CASSSGTDFNYGYTF.

The genes are TRBV28 and TRBJ2-1; the match to TRBD2 covers 16 bases. Germline assignment: CDR1 MDHEN and CDR2 SYDVKM. The CDR3 sequence is 18 residues long. V gave up 5 bases and J gave up 4 bases; unmatched junction bases: 8. CDR3 nucleotides: TGTGCCAGCAGTACGCGGCTGGGACTAGCGGGAGGGTACAATGAGCAGTTCTTC. This codes for CASSTRLGLAGGYNEQFF.

This chain joins TRBV28 and TRBJ2-1; 7 positions match TRBD1. Trimming cost V 9 bases and J 6 bases; bases outside gene matches: 11. Germline CDR1 and CDR2: MDHEN and SYDVKM. This CDR3 has 14 amino acids. CDR3 loop: CASQTQGERNEQFF. The CDR3 DNA reads TGTGCCAGTCAAACTCAGGGGGAGCGCAATGAGCAGTTCTTC.

The chain employs TRBV7-8 and TRBJ2-1; D uncertain. V dropped 2 bases and J dropped 8 bases, with 7 bases sitting between them. The V gene's germline CDR1 is SGHVS and CDR2 FQNEAQ. CDR3 length: 12 amino acids. CDR3 nucleotides: TGTGCCAGCAGCTTAAAGTTGGATGAGCAGTTCTTC. Amino acids: CASSLKLDEQFF. The full variable domain, its missing parts supplied by reference TRBV7-8 and TRBJ2-1, is GAGVSQSPRYKVAKRGQDVALRCDPISGHVSLFWYQQALGQGPEFLTYFQNEAQLDKSGLPSDRFFAERPEGSVSTLKIQRTQQEDSAVYLCASSLKLDEQFFGPGTRLTVL.

This clone was seen only once. The chain has TRBV28 and TRBJ1-5; 7 bases are a match to TRBD1. This CDR3 spans 16 amino acids. V lost 4 bases and J lost 3; bases outside the gene matches: 9. The germline CDR1 and CDR2 sequences are MDHEN and SYDVKM. CDR3 nucleotides: TGTGCCAGCAGTTCCGGCAGGGGGGAGGTCAATCAGCCCCAGCATTTT. This translates into CASSSGRGEVNQPQHF. Based on the CDR3 plus reference TRBV28 and TRBJ1-5, the full variable domain is DVKVTQSSRYLVKRTGEKVFLECVQDMDHENMFWYRQDPGLGLRLIYFSYDVKMKEKGDIPEGYSVSREKKERFSLILESASTNQTSMYLCASSSGRGEVNQPQHFGDGTRLSIL.

V and J are TRBV30 and TRBJ1-1; D not resolved. CDR1 GTSNPN and CDR2 SVGIG come from the germline V gene (reference sequence). The CDR3 sequence is 14 residues long. V lost 0 bases and J lost 3, with 11 bases in between. This chain's CDR3 is CAWSVRGVYTEAFF. The CDR3 DNA sequence: TGTGCCTGGAGTGTACGAGGCGTGTACACTGAAGCTTTCTTT.

This clone was found once. The chain joins TRBV28 to TRBJ2-3; weak D call: TRBD2 (5 bases). This CDR3 comprises 15 residues. Trimming shortened V by 7 bases and J by 1 base, and 15 bases separated the two germline ends. CDR1 is MDHEN and CDR2 is SYDVKM in the germline V gene. The CDR3 sequence: CASTSRGRGTDTQYF. CDR3 DNA: TGTGCCAGCACGTCCCGAGGGCGGGGCACAGATACGCAGTATTTT. Full variable domain (outside the CDR3, taken from reference TRBV28 and TRBJ2-3): DVKVTQSSRYLVKRTGEKVFLECVQDMDHENMFWYRQDPGLGLRLIYFSYDVKMKEKGDIPEGYSVSREKKERFSLILESASTNQTSMYLCASTSRGRGTDTQYFGPGTRLTVL.

V gene TRBV28 combines with J gene TRBJ2-3; D might be TRBD2 (7 bases). The germline V and J ends were trimmed by 3 bases and 2 bases, with 12 bases remaining between them. The CDR3 is 15 residues long. Germline values: CDR1 MDHEN, CDR2 SYDVKM. The CDR3, as DNA: TGTGCCAGCAGTTTGGGGGCGGGAGTCACAGATACGCAGTATTTT. Amino acids: CASSLGAGVTDTQYF.

The rearrangement links TRBV7-8 to TRBJ2-1; D gene unclear. Trimming left V 2 bases short and J 10 bases short, with 9 bases between. CDR3 length equals 12 residues. Germline V gene lookup returns CDR1 SGHVS and CDR2 FQNEAQ. The CDR3 DNA follows: TGTGCCAGCAGCTTACTCGAGACAGAGCAGTTCTTC. Encoded protein: CASSLLETEQFF. Using reference TRBV7-8 and TRBJ2-1 for the parts outside the CDR3, the full variable domain is GAGVSQSPRYKVAKRGQDVALRCDPISGHVSLFWYQQALGQGPEFLTYFQNEAQLDKSGLPSDRFFAERPEGSVSTLKIQRTQQEDSAVYLCASSLLETEQFFGPGTRLTVL.

The chain links TRBV28 to TRBJ2-7, with D tentatively TRBD2 (5 bases). In germline, CDR1 is MDHEN, CDR2 SYDVKM. The CDR3 is made up of 12 amino acids. Trimming cost V 3 bases and J 5 bases, with 8 bases left between them. As DNA, the CDR3 is TGTGCCAGCAGTTTGGACTTCCACGAGCAGTACTTC. It translates to CASSLDFHEQYF.

This chain connects TRBV11-2 to TRBJ1-1, with unresolved D. This CDR3 contains 12 residues. V shed 1 base and J shed 7 bases, with 7 bases lying between them. Germline-derived CDR1 and CDR2 are SGHAT and FQNNGV. CDR3 in amino acids: CASSLAADEAFF. The CDR3 region has the DNA TGTGCCAGCAGCTTAGCGGCCGATGAAGCTTTCTTT.

This rearrangement joins TRBV6-1 to TRBJ1-2; D might be TRBD1 (6 bases). Germline CDR1 MNHNS, CDR2 SASEGT. This CDR3 has 14 amino acids. V was pared by 7 bases and J by 4 bases, with 16 bases between. As DNA, the CDR3 is TGTGCCAGCAAGAAGGCAGGCAGGGGCTATGGCTACACCTTC. The encoded protein is CASKKAGRGYGYTF.

The rearrangement joins TRBV6-1 to TRBJ2-7, with D tentatively TRBD1 (6 bases). Germline assignment: CDR1 MNHNS and CDR2 SASEGT. V shed 8 bases and J shed 4 bases, with 12 bases lying between them. This CDR3 region has 12 residues. In DNA, the CDR3 is TGTGCCAGCGTAGGGCAGGGGTACGAGCAGTACTTC. It yields the protein CASVGQGYEQYF.

Here the CDR3 DNA reads TGTGCCAGCAGTTTTGAGGGACTGAACCAGCCCCAGCATTTT. Amino acids: CASSFEGLNQPQHF. J is TRBJ1-5 and V is TRBV28; D may be TRBD1 (5 bases). CDR3 length: 14 amino acids. The V end lost 3 bases, the J end lost 7 bases, and 13 bases lay between the germline ends. The germline V gene has CDR1 MDHEN and CDR2 SYDVKM.

The rearrangement joins TRBV21-1 to TRBJ2-1. TRBV21-1 counts as a pseudogene. The CDR3 runs 13 residues. The CDR3 region is CASIHLDYNEQFF. DNA of the CDR3: TGTGCCAGCATTCACCTGGATTACAATGAGCAGTTCTTC.

The chain links TRBV6-1 to TRBJ2-7, with D perhaps TRBD2 (5 bases). Germline values: CDR1 MNHNS, CDR2 SASEGT. Trimming cost V 0 bases and J 6 bases, with 12 bases left between them. The CDR3 has 14 residues. The CDR3 sequence is CASSEAILEGEQYF. The CDR3 nucleotides read TGTGCCAGCAGTGAAGCGATTCTAGAGGGCGAGCAGTACTTC.

In its sample, this clone was seen once. The V gene is TRBV28, the J gene TRBJ1-1, with no clear D. Germline V lookup: CDR1 MDHEN, CDR2 SYDVKM. The CDR3 sequence is 12 residues long. V gave up 4 bases and J gave up 6 bases, with 9 bases separating them. Here the CDR3 reads CASSSPGAEAFF. The DNA for the CDR3 is TGTGCCAGCAGTTCTCCCGGGGCTGAAGCTTTCTTT.

With regard to this clone: The identical CDR3 is also encoded by other nucleotide sequences in the sample. J is TRBJ2-7 and V is TRBV27, with 15 bases identical to TRBD2. V was clipped by 6 bases and J by 5 bases; unmatched bases: 11. CDR1 and CDR2 (germline): MNHEY, SMNVEV (reference sequence). CDR3 length equals 17 residues. DNA of the CDR3: TGTGCCAGCAGCCCCGGACTAGCGGGAGGGCCGATCCACGAGCAGTACTTC. As protein: CASSPGLAGGPIHEQYF.

This rearrangement joins TRBV7-9 to TRBJ2-3; no reliable D call. V was cut by 5 bases and J by 6 bases, with 15 bases left in between. Germline values: CDR1 SEHNR, CDR2 FQNEAQ (reference sequence). The CDR3 has 14 residues. CDR3 sequence: CASSPRGSVDTQYF. Here the CDR3 DNA reads TGTGCCAGCAGCCCGCGAGGATCCGTGGATACGCAGTATTTT.

A remark on this clone: Other DNA sequences in the same sample also yield this CDR3. This rearrangement joins TRBV28 to TRBJ2-7; D unclear. There are 13 residues in the CDR3. V lost 2 bases and J lost 7, with 12 bases in between. Germline lookup yields CDR1 MDHEN and CDR2 SYDVKM. The CDR3 sequence is CASSLVGANEQYF. CDR3 sequence (DNA): TGTGCCAGCAGTTTAGTTGGAGCAAATGAGCAGTACTTC.

This rearrangement joins TRBV7-9 to TRBJ1-3; D gene ambiguous. The CDR3 covers 15 residues. Germline V CDR1 and CDR2: SEHNR, FQNEAQ (reference sequence). The V gene lost 5 bases and the J gene lost 0 bases, with 11 bases spanning the gap. In DNA, the CDR3 is TGTGCCAGCAGCAGATCTGGGAGCTCTGGAAACACCATATATTTT. Amino acids: CASSRSGSSGNTIYF.

The chain couples TRBV28 to TRBJ2-6; unclear D gene. Germline V gene lookup returns CDR1 MDHEN and CDR2 SYDVKM. This CDR3 is 16 amino acids long. V lost 3 bases, J lost 0 bases, and 9 bases lay in between. CDR3 in amino acids: CASSFGQSSGANVLTF. CDR3 DNA: TGTGCCAGCAGTTTTGGGCAGTCCTCTGGGGCCAACGTCCTGACTTTC.

This clone ranks as large (0.1 to 1%). This chain links TRBV4-1 with TRBJ1-1, with 7 nucleotides matching TRBD1. With 5 bases clipped from V and 2 bases from J, the junction kept 5 bases outside the gene matches. Per germline, CDR1 MGHRA and CDR2 YSYEKL. There are 14 residues in the CDR3. CDR3 in amino acids: CASSYGTANTEAFF. CDR3 DNA sequence: TGCGCCAGCAGCTACGGGACAGCCAACACTGAAGCTTTCTTT.

This chain uses TRBV6-1 with TRBJ2-7; D not resolved. The CDR3 runs 14 residues. V was pared by 1 base and J by 4 bases, with 11 bases between. Germline CDR1 MNHNS, CDR2 SASEGT. The CDR3 loop reads CASSEGLWGYEQYF. The CDR3 coding sequence is TGTGCCAGCAGTGAAGGCCTCTGGGGATACGAGCAGTACTTC.

This clone was recorded once. V and J are TRBV7-8 and TRBJ2-7, with D perhaps given as TRBD1 or TRBD2 (5 bases each). V lost 1 base and J lost 2, with 6 bases in between. CDR1 is SGHVS and CDR2 is FQNEAQ in the germline V gene. The CDR3 loop spans 13 amino acids. CDR3 nucleotides: TGTGCCAGCAGCTTAGGGGGACCCTACGAGCAGTACTTC. As protein: CASSLGGPYEQYF.

V usage is TRBV6-1 and J usage is TRBJ1-1; possible D gene TRBD1, 6 bases. With 5 bases removed from V and 2 bases from J, the gap between germline ends came to 12 bases. The CDR3 is 14 residues long. Germline V gene sequence: CDR1 MNHNS, CDR2 SASEGT. The CDR3 spells CASSRWTANTEAFF. CDR3 DNA sequence: TGTGCCAGCAGTAGATGGACAGCTAACACTGAAGCTTTCTTT.

J is TRBJ2-7 and V is TRBV11-2, with TRBD1 as a possible D gene (6 bases). Trimming removed 2 bases from V and 4 bases from J, with 15 bases in between. Looked up from germline, CDR1 is SGHAT and CDR2 is FQNNGV. This CDR3 comprises 15 residues. The CDR3 sequence is CASSLLQGQKYEQYF. The CDR3 DNA is TGTGCCAGCAGCTTACTGCAGGGGCAAAAGTACGAGCAGTACTTC.